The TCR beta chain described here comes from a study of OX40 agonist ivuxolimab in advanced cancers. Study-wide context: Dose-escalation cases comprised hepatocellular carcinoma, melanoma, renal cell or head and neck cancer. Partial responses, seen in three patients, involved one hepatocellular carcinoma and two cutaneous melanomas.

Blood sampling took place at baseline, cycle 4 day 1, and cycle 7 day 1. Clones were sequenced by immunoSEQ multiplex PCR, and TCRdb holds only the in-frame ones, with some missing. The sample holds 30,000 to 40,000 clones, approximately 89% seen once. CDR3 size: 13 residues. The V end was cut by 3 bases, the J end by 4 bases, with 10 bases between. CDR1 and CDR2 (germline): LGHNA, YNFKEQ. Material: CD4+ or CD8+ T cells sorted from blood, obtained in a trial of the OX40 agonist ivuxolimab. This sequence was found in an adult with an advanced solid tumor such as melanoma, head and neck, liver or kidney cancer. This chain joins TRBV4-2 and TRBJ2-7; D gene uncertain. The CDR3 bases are TGTGCCAGCAGCCACGGCCTGGCTTACGAGCAGTACTTC. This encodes CASSHGLAYEQYF.